This paragraph reports one TCR beta chain. No antigen is known for it. TCRdb's copy holds only in-frame clones and misses some; the assay was immunoSEQ multiplex PCR. The profile covers 25,000 or so clones, with around 80% appearing a single time and roughly 6.6% taken by the ten largest. As to time point: week 5, during vaccination. It was 300 ug of mutant IDH1 20-mer peptide that made up each vaccine dose, given with topical imiquimod. V lost 1 base, J lost 0 bases, and 13 bases lay in between. In germline, CDR1 is SGHVS, CDR2 FQNEAQ. This CDR3 spans 18 amino acids. These data belong to a study of a mutant IDH1 vaccine in newly diagnosed glioma. The overall study: Across weeks 1, 3, 5, 7, 11, 15, 19 and 23, patients received a vaccination each time, eight in all. Initiation of the vaccine course occurred 4-6 weeks after radiotherapy alone, or alongside temozolomide cycles.

The sequence came from a man between 35 and 55 years old with glioma. Some clones in this sample may be carry-over from other donors' samples. J is TRBJ2-6 and V is TRBV7-8; D is perhaps TRBD1 (6 bases). Source: PBMCs, taken from a glioma patient whose treatment included an IDH1 peptide vaccine. The CDR3 sequence is CASSLGTGQSSGANVLTF. Here the CDR3 DNA reads TGTGCCAGCAGCTTAGGTACGGGACAATCCTCTGGGGCCAACGTCCTGACTTTC.